What follows is one T cell receptor (beta chain) and its context. The antigen is not known. These data belong to a study of T cell responses to AZD1222 COVID-19 vaccine. Second-dose groups at about 4 or about 12 weeks were pooled. Here immunoSEQ multiplex PCR was the method, and the copy in TCRdb shows in-frame clones only, minus some. The sample holds 77,000 or so clones; roughly 84% are singletons and the top ten take about 17%. The germline CDR1 and CDR2 sequences are SNHLY and FYNNEI. Trimming took 3 bases from V and 8 from J, leaving 16 bases between them. The CDR3 has 14 residues. Study findings and constraints: Donors in the cohort were predominantly white British and more often female, and clonal diversity was possibly underestimated. Targeting of unmutated variant regions was reportedly seen in nearly half of spike-specific TCRs.

The sequence was obtained from an adult who received the AZD1222 COVID-19 vaccine. The chain has TRBV2 and TRBJ1-2; D is ambiguous. The source material was peripheral blood, sampled 28 days after the second AZD1222 dose. DNA of the CDR3: TGTGCCAGCAGTGACCGGACCCAAGTCCGCGGCTACACCTTC. This codes for CASSDRTQVRGYTF. The entire variable domain, with the rest obtained from reference TRBV2 and TRBJ1-2, is as follows: EPEVTQTPSHQVTQMGQEVILRCVPISNHLYFYWYRQILGQKVEFLVSFYNNEISEKSEIFDDQFSVERPDGSNFTLKIRSTKLEDSAMYFCASSDRTQVRGYTFGSGTRLTVV.